This TCR beta chain came from a study of CD8 T cells in Susac syndrome. Control patients had untreated stable or active relapsing-remitting multiple sclerosis by revised McDonald criteria. Random hexamers were used to reverse transcribe 0.5 to 1 ug of RNA. Amplification of TCR beta CDR3 by immunoSEQ multiplex PCR spanned 54 Vbeta and 13 Jbeta. TCRdb ran MiXCR on the immunoSEQ multiplex PCR reads and lists one entry per CDR3 protein. The table lists more than 250,000 distinct CDR3 sequences, around 92% of them singletons. V was clipped by 0 bases and J by 2 bases, with 15 bases between them. The germline V gene has CDR1 SGHDT and CDR2 YYEEEE. The CDR3 totals 16 residues.

This chain joins TRBV5-6 and TRBJ2-7; D assignment may be TRBD1 or TRBD2 (5 bases each). This sequence was found in a human donor with multiple sclerosis. The sample comprised CD4+ T cells from PBMCs. This CDR3 reads CASSLVGTTSAYEQYF. In DNA form, the CDR3 reads TGTGCCAGCAGCTTGGTTGGGACGACATCTGCCTACGAGCAGTACTTC.